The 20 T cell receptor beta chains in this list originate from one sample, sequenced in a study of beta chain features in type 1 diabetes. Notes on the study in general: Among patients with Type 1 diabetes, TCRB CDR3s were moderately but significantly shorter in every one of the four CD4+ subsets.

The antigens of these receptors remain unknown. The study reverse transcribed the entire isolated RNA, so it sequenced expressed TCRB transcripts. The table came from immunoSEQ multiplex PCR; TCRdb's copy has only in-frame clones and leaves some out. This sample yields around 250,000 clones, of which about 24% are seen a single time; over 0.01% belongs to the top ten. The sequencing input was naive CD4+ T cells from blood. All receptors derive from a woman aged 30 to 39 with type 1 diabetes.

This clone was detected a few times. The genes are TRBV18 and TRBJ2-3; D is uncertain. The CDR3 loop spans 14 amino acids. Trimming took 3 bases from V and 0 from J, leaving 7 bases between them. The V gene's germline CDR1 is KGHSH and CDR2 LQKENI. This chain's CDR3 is CASSPTVSTDTQYF. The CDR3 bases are TGTGCCAGCTCACCGACTGTTAGCACAGATACGCAGTATTTT.

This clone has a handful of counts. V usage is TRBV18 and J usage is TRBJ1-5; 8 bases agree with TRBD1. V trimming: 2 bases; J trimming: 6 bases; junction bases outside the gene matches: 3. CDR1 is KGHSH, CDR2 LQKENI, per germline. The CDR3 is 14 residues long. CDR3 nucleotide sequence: TGTGCCAGCTCACCAACAGGGGGAGGTCAGCCCCAGCATTTT. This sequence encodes CASSPTGGGQPQHF. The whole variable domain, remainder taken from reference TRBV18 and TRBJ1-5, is NAGVMQNPRHLVRRRGQEARLRCSPMKGHSHVYWYRQLPEEGLKFMVYLQKENIIDESGMPKERFSAEFPKEGPSILRIQQVVRGDSAAYFCASSPTGGGQPQHFGDGTRLSIL.

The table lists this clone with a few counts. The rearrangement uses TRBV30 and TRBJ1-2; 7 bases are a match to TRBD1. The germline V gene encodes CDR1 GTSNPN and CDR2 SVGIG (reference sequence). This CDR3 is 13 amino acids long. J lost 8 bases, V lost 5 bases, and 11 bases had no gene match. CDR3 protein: CAWLRGNSKGYTF. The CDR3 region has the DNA TGTGCCTGGCTCAGGGGGAATTCTAAGGGCTACACCTTC. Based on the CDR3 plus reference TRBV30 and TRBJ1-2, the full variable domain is SQTIHQWPATLVQPVGSPLSLECTVEGTSNPNLYWYRQAAGRGLQLLFYSVGIGQISSEVPQNLSASRPQDRQFILSSKKLLLSDSGFYLCAWLRGNSKGYTFGSGTRLTVV.

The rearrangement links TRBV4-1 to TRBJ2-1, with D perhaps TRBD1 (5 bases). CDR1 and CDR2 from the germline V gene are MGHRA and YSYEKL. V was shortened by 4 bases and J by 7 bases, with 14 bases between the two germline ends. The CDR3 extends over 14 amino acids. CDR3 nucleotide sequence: TGCGCCAGCAGCCTCAGGCTAGGGGAAAATGAGCAGTTCTTC. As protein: CASSLRLGENEQFF.

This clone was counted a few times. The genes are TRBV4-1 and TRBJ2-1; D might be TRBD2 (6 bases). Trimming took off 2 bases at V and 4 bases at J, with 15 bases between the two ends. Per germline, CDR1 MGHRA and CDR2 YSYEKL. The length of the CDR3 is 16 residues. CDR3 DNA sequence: TGCGCCAGCAGCCAATTCCCACTAGCCGGTTACAATGAGCAGTTCTTC. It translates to CASSQFPLAGYNEQFF.

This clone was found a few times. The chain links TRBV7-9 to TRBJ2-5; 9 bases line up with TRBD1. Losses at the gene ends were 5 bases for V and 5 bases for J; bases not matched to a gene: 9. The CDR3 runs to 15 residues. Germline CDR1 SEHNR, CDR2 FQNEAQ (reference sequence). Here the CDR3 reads CASSDPQGAGETQYF. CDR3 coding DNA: TGTGCCAGCAGCGATCCACAGGGGGCAGGGGAGACCCAGTACTTC. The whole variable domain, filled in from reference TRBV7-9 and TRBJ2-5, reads DTGVSQNPRHKITKRGQNVTFRCDPISEHNRLYWYRQTLGQGPEFLTYFQNEAQLEKSRLLSDRFSAERPKGSFSTLEIQRTEQGDSAMYLCASSDPQGAGETQYFGPGTRLLVL.

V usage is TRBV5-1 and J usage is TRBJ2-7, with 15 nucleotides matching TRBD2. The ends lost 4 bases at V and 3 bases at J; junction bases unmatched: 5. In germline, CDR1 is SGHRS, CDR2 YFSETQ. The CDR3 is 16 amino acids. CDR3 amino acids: CASSPGLAGGSYEQYF. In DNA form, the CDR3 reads TGCGCCAGCAGCCCGGGACTAGCGGGAGGAAGCTACGAGCAGTACTTC. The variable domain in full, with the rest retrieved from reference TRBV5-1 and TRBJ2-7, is KAGVTQTPRYLIKTRGQQVTLSCSPISGHRSVSWYQQTPGQGLQFLFEYFSETQRNKGNFPGRFSGRQFSNSRSEMNVSTLELGDSALYLCASSPGLAGGSYEQYFGPGTRLTVT.

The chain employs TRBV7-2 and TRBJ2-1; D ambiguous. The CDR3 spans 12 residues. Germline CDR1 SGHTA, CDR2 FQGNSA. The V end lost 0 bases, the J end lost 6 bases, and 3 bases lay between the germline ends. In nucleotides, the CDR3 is TGTGCCAGCAGCTTAGCCGTCAATGAGCAGTTCTTC. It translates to CASSLAVNEQFF.

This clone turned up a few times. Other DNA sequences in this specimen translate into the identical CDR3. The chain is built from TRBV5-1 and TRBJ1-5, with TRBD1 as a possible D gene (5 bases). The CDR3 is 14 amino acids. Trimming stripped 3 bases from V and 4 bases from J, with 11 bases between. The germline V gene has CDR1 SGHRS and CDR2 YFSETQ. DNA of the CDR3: TGCGCCAGCAGCTCCGGACAAGGGAATCAGCCCCAGCATTTT. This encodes CASSSGQGNQPQHF.

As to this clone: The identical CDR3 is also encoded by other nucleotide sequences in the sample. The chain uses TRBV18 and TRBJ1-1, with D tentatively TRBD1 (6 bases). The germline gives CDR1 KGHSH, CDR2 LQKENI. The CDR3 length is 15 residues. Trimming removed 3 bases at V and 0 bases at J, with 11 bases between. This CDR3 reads CASSPLQGLNTEAFF. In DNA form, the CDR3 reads TGTGCCAGCTCACCGTTACAGGGCTTGAACACTGAAGCTTTCTTT. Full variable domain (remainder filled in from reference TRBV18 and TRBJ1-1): NAGVMQNPRHLVRRRGQEARLRCSPMKGHSHVYWYRQLPEEGLKFMVYLQKENIIDESGMPKERFSAEFPKEGPSILRIQQVVRGDSAAYFCASSPLQGLNTEAFFGQGTRLTVV.

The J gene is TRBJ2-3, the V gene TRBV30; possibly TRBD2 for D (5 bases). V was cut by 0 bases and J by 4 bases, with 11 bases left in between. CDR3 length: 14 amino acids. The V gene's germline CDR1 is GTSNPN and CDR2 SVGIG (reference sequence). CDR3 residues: CAWSVRAAADTQYF. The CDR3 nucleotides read TGTGCCTGGAGTGTAAGGGCAGCGGCAGATACGCAGTATTTT.

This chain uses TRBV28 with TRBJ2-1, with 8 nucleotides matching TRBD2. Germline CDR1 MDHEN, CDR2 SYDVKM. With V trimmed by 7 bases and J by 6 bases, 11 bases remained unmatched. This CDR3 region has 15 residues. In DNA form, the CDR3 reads TGTGCCAGCATTCCAGTAGCGGGACCGATCAATGAGCAGTTCTTC. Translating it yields CASIPVAGPINEQFF.

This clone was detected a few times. DNA for the CDR3: TGCAGCCTATCGTGGGCGGGAGGGCCAACAGAGACCCAGTACTTC. This sequence encodes CSLSWAGGPTETQYF. V gene TRBV29-1 combines with J gene TRBJ2-5; 9 nucleotides align to TRBD2. V gave up 8 bases and J gave up 4 bases; unmatched junction bases: 14. The CDR3 has 15 amino acids. The germline CDR1 and CDR2 sequences are SQVTM and ANQGSEA.

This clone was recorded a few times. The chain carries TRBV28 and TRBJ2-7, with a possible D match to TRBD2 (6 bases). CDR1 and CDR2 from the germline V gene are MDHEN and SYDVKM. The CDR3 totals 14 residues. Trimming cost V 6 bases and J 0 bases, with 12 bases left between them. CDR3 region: CASRTWGDSYEQYF. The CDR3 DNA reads TGTGCCAGCAGAACCTGGGGGGACTCCTACGAGCAGTACTTC.

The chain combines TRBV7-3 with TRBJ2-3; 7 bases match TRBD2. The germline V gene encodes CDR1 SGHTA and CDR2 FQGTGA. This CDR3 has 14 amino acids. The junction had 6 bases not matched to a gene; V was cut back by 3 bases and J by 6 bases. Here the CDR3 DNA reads TGTGCCAGCAGCTTCAGGGAGGGCCAGGATACGCAGTATTTT. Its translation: CASSFREGQDTQYF.

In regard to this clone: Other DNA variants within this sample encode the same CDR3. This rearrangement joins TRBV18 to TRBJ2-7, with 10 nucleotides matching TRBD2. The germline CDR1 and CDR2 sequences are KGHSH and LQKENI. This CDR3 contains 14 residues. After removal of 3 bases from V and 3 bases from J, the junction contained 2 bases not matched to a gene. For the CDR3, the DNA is TGTGCCAGCTCACCTGGGACTAGCGTCTACGAGCAGTACTTC. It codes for CASSPGTSVYEQYF. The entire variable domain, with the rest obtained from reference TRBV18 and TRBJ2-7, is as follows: NAGVMQNPRHLVRRRGQEARLRCSPMKGHSHVYWYRQLPEEGLKFMVYLQKENIIDESGMPKERFSAEFPKEGPSILRIQQVVRGDSAAYFCASSPGTSVYEQYFGPGTRLTVT.

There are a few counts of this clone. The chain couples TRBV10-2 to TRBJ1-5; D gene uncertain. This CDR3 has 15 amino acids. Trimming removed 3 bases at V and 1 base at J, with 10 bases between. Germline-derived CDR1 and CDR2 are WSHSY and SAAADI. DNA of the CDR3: TGCGCCAGCAGTGATCGGGAGAGGAGCAATCAGCCCCAGCATTTT. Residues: CASSDRERSNQPQHF.

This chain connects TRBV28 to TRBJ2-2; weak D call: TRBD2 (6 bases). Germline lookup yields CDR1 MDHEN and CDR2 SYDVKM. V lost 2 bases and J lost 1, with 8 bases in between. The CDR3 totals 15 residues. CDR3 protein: CASSLGGRNTGELFF. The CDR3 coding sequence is TGTGCCAGCAGTTTAGGAGGGAGGAACACCGGGGAGCTGTTTTTT.

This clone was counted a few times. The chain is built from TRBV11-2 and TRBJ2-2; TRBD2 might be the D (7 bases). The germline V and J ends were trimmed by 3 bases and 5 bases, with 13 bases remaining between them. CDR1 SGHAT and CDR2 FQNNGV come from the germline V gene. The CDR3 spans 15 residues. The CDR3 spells CASSLAGAWTGELFF. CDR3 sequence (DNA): TGTGCCAGCAGCTTGGCGGGGGCATGGACCGGGGAGCTGTTTTTT.

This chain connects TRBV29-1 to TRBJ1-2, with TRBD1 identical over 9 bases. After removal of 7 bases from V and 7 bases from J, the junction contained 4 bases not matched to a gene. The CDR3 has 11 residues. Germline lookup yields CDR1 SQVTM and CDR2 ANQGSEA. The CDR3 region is CSAGTGIGYTF. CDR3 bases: TGCAGCGCCGGGACAGGGATTGGCTACACCTTC.